Sequencing of this T cell receptor beta chain was carried out in a study of human T cells and chemical hapten exposure (dated by TCRdb to the early 2020s). Describing the broader study: Libraries were combined into a pool for sequencing, and differences in TCR yield between samples came mainly from small differences in library volumes within the pool. From each blood RNA sample, both TCR alpha and TCR beta chains were sequenced. In alopecia patients, the study followed how the peripheral blood TCR repertoire changed in vivo over primary and secondary sensitization to diphenylcyclopropenone (DPC), a hapten. Paper-wide results and their limitations: After repeated subsampling, the strength of the expansion versus patch-test correlation and the threshold at which it became significant changed. DPC sensitization did not change how many TCRs were above 1 in 1000 frequency, and no evidence was found of alterations in global repertoire structure.

Receptor amplification or capture employed RACE. TCRdb records NextSeq 500 as the sequencer. During library preparation, unique molecular identifiers were attached to individual cDNA molecules so that TCRs could be counted quantitatively and reproducibly. Turning to the authors' computational methods: The median number of TCRs per sample was 90,000 to 100,000, ranging from about 20,000 to 690,600. V, J and CDR3 annotation of the TCR reads was carried out using the Decombinator software suite. For the PS versus PT1 abundance plots, all samples were subsampled to the same number of TCRs (28,000). Expanded TCRs were defined as absent before sensitization and observed at least eight times at the 2-week time point. TCRdb reprocessing: public reads trimmed at Q25 with fastp, clones called with MiXCR, in-frame beta chains kept. Each CDR3 protein gets just one entry, which takes the most common genes and DNA from the rows behind it. TCRdb's processing, not the authors', yielded these V and J calls. The sample profile shows some 46,000 distinct CDR3 sequences; 3.5% to 4.5% of them were found once. The top ten constitute about 1.6% of the sample.

This clonotype showed up many times. The target of this receptor is not known. The input lacks base qualities; no much larger clone sits a single base away. The CDR3 has 15 amino acids, counting the end cysteine and phenylalanine. Of all the DNA, just the CDR3 is kept, 45 bases in frame from base 1. The junction shows trimming of 2 bases on V and 3 bases on J, plus 11 bases between the germline ends. For CDR1 and CDR2, the germline V gene lists SGHTA and FQGNSA. Taken with the paper, the label for time point translates to: healthy volunteer bleed at 2 weeks. Total RNA was extracted from unfractionated whole blood collected in Tempus Blood RNA tubes. A handful of healthy volunteers were used as TCR sequencing controls and were bled at day 0, 2 weeks and 6 weeks.

The sequence derives from a female donor in good health. Some clones in this sample may be carry-over from other donors' samples. The sequencing input was whole blood. The V and J segments used are TRBV7-2 and TRBJ1-5; confidence is insufficient to name the D gene. The nucleotide sequence reads TGTGCCAGCAGCTTAAGAGGATGGCTCAATCAGCCCCAGCATTTT. This sequence encodes CASSLRGWLNQPQHF.